This T cell receptor (beta chain) derives from a study of post-analysis software for immune sequencing data. Carried by the TCR beta cDNA libraries were unique molecular identifiers. TCRdb fed the PCR reads into MiXCR, producing one record per CDR3 protein. The sample yields about 460,000 distinct CDR3 sequences, around 40% seen once. V gave up 4 bases and J gave up 3 bases, with 16 bases separating them. There are 14 residues in the CDR3. Germline values: CDR1 DFQATT, CDR2 SNEGSKA (reference sequence). Study-level findings and limits: Controls had lower frequencies than patients of 4 or 5 TRBV segments, which included TRBV5-6, TRBV5-1 and TRBV20-1.

About this clonotype itself: As yet, its antigen is unknown.

Sequencing was performed on blood. The source is a girl between 10 and 17 years old with multiple sclerosis. This rearrangement joins TRBV20-1 to TRBJ2-7, with D unclear. CDR3 protein: CSATDSGPLYEQYF. The CDR3 coding sequence is TGCAGTGCTACGGATTCAGGACCTCTCTACGAGCAGTACTTC.